Listed below are T cell receptor beta chains from one sample, sequenced in a study of glioma-infiltrating T cells. MiXCR, run by TCRdb on the multiplex PCR reads, gives a single entry per CDR3 protein. The sample includes 400,000 or so distinct CDR3 sequences, roughly two fifths of them seen just once. Input material: glioma tissue, nonneoplastic brain tissue, or PBMCs (not recorded which). The source is a human donor with low-grade glioma or glioblastoma, undergoing nonglioma brain surgery, or in good health (not recorded which). The CDR3 runs from the conserved cysteine through the conserved F or W. A D gene is named only where the DNA matches it firmly. Where a row states a size, it is once, few, many or the class of an expanded clone; other rows omit it.

d_call: -; v_call: TRBV27; cdr3_length: 15; j_call: TRBJ2-7; clone_size: few; cdr3_aa: CASSSHTGSSYEQYF; cdr3_nt: TGTGCCAGCAGTTCCCACACAGGGAGCTCCTACGAGCAGTACTTC
d_call: -; v_call: TRBV7-2; cdr3_length: 14; j_call: TRBJ2-5; clone_size: many; cdr3_aa: CASSSRDYQETQYF; cdr3_nt: TGTGCCAGCAGCAGCCGGGACTACCAAGAGACCCAGTACTTC
d_call: -; v_call: TRBV28; cdr3_length: 15; j_call: TRBJ1-2; clone_size: few; cdr3_aa: CASSFYGGRDYGYTF; cdr3_nt: TGTGCCAGCAGTTTCTACGGGGGGCGGGACTATGGCTACACCTTC
d_call: -; v_call: TRBV4-1; cdr3_length: 16; j_call: TRBJ1-5; clone_size: -; cdr3_aa: CASSQGGFVGNQPQHF; cdr3_nt: TGCGCCAGCAGCCAAGGAGGGTTTGTGGGCAATCAGCCCCAGCATTTT
d_call: -; v_call: TRBV11-2; cdr3_length: 16; j_call: TRBJ1-1; clone_size: few; cdr3_aa: CASTDLRGWGNTEAFF; cdr3_nt: TGTGCCAGCACCGACTTAAGGGGTTGGGGGAACACTGAAGCTTTCTTT
d_call: -; v_call: TRBV28; cdr3_length: 15; j_call: TRBJ1-1; clone_size: -; cdr3_aa: CASSQGRGFRTEAFF; cdr3_nt: TGTGCCAGCAGTCAGGGGCGCGGGTTCAGGACTGAAGCTTTCTTT
d_call: -; v_call: TRBV28; cdr3_length: 14; j_call: TRBJ2-3; clone_size: -; cdr3_aa: CASSNGSGTDTQYF; cdr3_nt: TGTGCCAGCAGTAACGGGAGCGGGACAGATACGCAGTATTTT
d_call: TRBD2; v_call: TRBV7-2; cdr3_length: 14; j_call: TRBJ2-1; clone_size: few; cdr3_aa: CASGTSGSNNEQFF; cdr3_nt: TGTGCCAGCGGGACTAGCGGGAGCAACAATGAGCAGTTCTTC
d_call: TRBD1; v_call: TRBV6-1; cdr3_length: 15; j_call: TRBJ1-2; clone_size: many; cdr3_aa: CASSPTGQGYYGYTF; cdr3_nt: TGTGCCAGCAGTCCCACCGGACAGGGCTACTATGGCTACACCTTC
d_call: TRBD1; v_call: TRBV28; cdr3_length: 19; j_call: TRBJ2-1; clone_size: few; cdr3_aa: CASSLLGTGGPFSYNEQFF; cdr3_nt: TGTGCCAGCAGTTTATTAGGGACAGGGGGGCCATTCTCCTACAATGAGCAGTTCTTC
d_call: -; v_call: TRBV2; cdr3_length: 13; j_call: TRBJ1-2; clone_size: -; cdr3_aa: CASSPRQNYGYTF; cdr3_nt: TGTGCCAGCAGTCCCCGACAGAACTATGGCTACACCTTC
d_call: TRBD2; v_call: TRBV27; cdr3_length: 19; j_call: TRBJ2-3; clone_size: once; cdr3_aa: CASSPIYTWTRGIADTQYF; cdr3_nt: TGTGCCAGCAGTCCTATATATACTTGGACTAGAGGGATCGCAGATACGCAGTATTTT
d_call: -; v_call: TRBV19; cdr3_length: 15; j_call: TRBJ2-1; clone_size: -; cdr3_aa: CASSIWTSSYNEQFF; cdr3_nt: TGTGCCAGTAGTATCTGGACGAGCTCCTACAATGAGCAGTTCTTC
d_call: -; v_call: TRBV14; cdr3_length: 11; j_call: TRBJ1-2; clone_size: -; cdr3_aa: CASSPNYGYTF; cdr3_nt: TGTGCCAGCAGCCCTAACTATGGCTACACCTTC
d_call: -; v_call: TRBV10-3; cdr3_length: 12; j_call: TRBJ2-5; clone_size: few; cdr3_aa: CAIAGTPETQYF; cdr3_nt: TGTGCCATTGCCGGGACACCAGAGACCCAGTACTTC
d_call: -; v_call: TRBV15; cdr3_length: 12; j_call: TRBJ2-1; clone_size: many; cdr3_aa: CATSTRLREQFF; cdr3_nt: TGTGCCACCAGCACCCGACTACGTGAGCAGTTCTTC
d_call: -; v_call: TRBV7-6; cdr3_length: 15; j_call: TRBJ2-1; clone_size: -; cdr3_aa: CASSSTAGTYNEQFF; cdr3_nt: TGTGCCAGCAGCTCAACCGCCGGGACCTACAATGAGCAGTTCTTC
d_call: -; v_call: TRBV12-3/TRBV12-4; cdr3_length: 15; j_call: TRBJ1-1; clone_size: -; cdr3_aa: CASSLVARSGTEAFF; cdr3_nt: TGTGCCAGCAGTTTAGTAGCCAGGTCGGGGACTGAAGCTTTCTTT
d_call: -; v_call: TRBV20-1; cdr3_length: 15; j_call: TRBJ2-7; clone_size: few; cdr3_aa: CSARDSDGKSYEQYF; cdr3_nt: TGCAGTGCTAGAGACAGTGACGGGAAATCCTACGAGCAGTACTTC
d_call: -; v_call: TRBV4-2; cdr3_length: 11; j_call: TRBJ2-7; clone_size: many; cdr3_aa: CASSRDREQYF; cdr3_nt: TGTGCCAGCAGCCGTGACAGGGAGCAGTACTTC
d_call: TRBD2; v_call: TRBV4-1; cdr3_length: 15; j_call: TRBJ2-3; clone_size: -; cdr3_aa: CASSQTSGSPDTQCF; cdr3_nt: TGCGCCAGCAGCCAAACTAGCGGGAGCCCAGATACGCAGTGTTTT
d_call: -; v_call: TRBV6-1; cdr3_length: 15; j_call: TRBJ2-7; clone_size: few; cdr3_aa: CASTPKGRGVNEQYF; cdr3_nt: TGTGCCAGCACCCCCAAGGGGAGGGGGGTCAACGAGCAGTACTTC
d_call: -; v_call: TRBV20-1; cdr3_length: 11; j_call: TRBJ2-7; clone_size: -; cdr3_aa: CSAYSRYEQCF; cdr3_nt: TGCAGTGCTTACAGCCGCTACGAGCAGTGCTTC
d_call: TRBD1; v_call: TRBV25-1; cdr3_length: 17; j_call: TRBJ2-3; clone_size: -; cdr3_aa: CASSFDPTGGVMDTQYF; cdr3_nt: TGTGCCAGCAGTTTCGACCCGACAGGGGGAGTAATGGATACGCAGTATTTT
d_call: -; v_call: TRBV2; cdr3_length: 16; j_call: TRBJ1-5; clone_size: -; cdr3_aa: CASSEWEGVGNQPQHF; cdr3_nt: TGTGCCAGCAGTGAATGGGAGGGGGTAGGAAATCAGCCCCAGCATTTT
d_call: TRBD1; v_call: TRBV20-1; cdr3_length: 14; j_call: TRBJ1-4; clone_size: -; cdr3_aa: CSAITGTGNEKLFF; cdr3_nt: TGCAGTGCTATTACCGGGACAGGGAATGAAAAACTGTTTTTT
d_call: TRBD2; v_call: TRBV4-1; cdr3_length: 15; j_call: TRBJ2-4; clone_size: few; cdr3_aa: CASSPSGTSDYIQYF; cdr3_nt: TGCGCCAGCAGTCCCTCCGGGACTAGCGACTACATTCAGTACTTC
d_call: TRBD2; v_call: TRBV6-6; cdr3_length: 16; j_call: TRBJ2-5; clone_size: -; cdr3_aa: CASSYSRLAGGNTQYF; cdr3_nt: TGTGCCAGCAGTTACTCCCGACTAGCGGGAGGAAACACCCAGTACTTC
d_call: -; v_call: TRBV28; cdr3_length: 16; j_call: TRBJ1-1; clone_size: -; cdr3_aa: CASSRMPWLLDSEAFF; cdr3_nt: TGTGCCAGCAGTCGAATGCCGTGGCTGCTGGACTCTGAAGCTTTCTTT
d_call: TRBD1; v_call: TRBV4-2; cdr3_length: 17; j_call: TRBJ2-3; clone_size: few; cdr3_aa: CASSQDLIGTGTDTQYF; cdr3_nt: TGTGCCAGCAGCCAAGATCTAATCGGGACAGGAACAGATACGCAGTATTTT
d_call: TRBD1; v_call: TRBV20-1; cdr3_length: 13; j_call: TRBJ1-1; clone_size: -; cdr3_aa: CSQGDTMNTEAFF; cdr3_nt: TGTAGCCAGGGGGATACGATGAACACTGAAGCTTTCTTT
d_call: -; v_call: TRBV28; cdr3_length: 16; j_call: TRBJ2-2; clone_size: many; cdr3_aa: CASSGHREISPGELFF; cdr3_nt: TGTGCCAGCAGTGGCCACAGGGAAATCTCACCCGGGGAGCTGTTTTTT
d_call: TRBD2; v_call: TRBV6-2/TRBV6-3; cdr3_length: 15; j_call: TRBJ2-7; clone_size: many; cdr3_aa: CASSQLAGASYEQYF; cdr3_nt: TGTGCCAGCAGTCAACTAGCGGGAGCGTCCTACGAGCAGTACTTC
d_call: -; v_call: TRBV24-1; cdr3_length: 16; j_call: TRBJ2-3; clone_size: -; cdr3_aa: CATSKGQLGRTDTQYF; cdr3_nt: TGTGCCACCAGTAAAGGGCAACTGGGGCGCACAGATACGCAGTATTTT
d_call: -; v_call: TRBV7-8; cdr3_length: 15; j_call: TRBJ1-5; clone_size: -; cdr3_aa: CASSLRSLGNQPQHF; cdr3_nt: TGTGCCAGCAGCTTAAGGAGTTTGGGCAATCAGCCCCAGCATTTT
d_call: -; v_call: TRBV2; cdr3_length: 14; j_call: TRBJ1-1; clone_size: -; cdr3_aa: CARRLTGRDTEAFF; cdr3_nt: TGTGCCAGGAGATTGACAGGCAGGGACACTGAAGCTTTCTTT
d_call: TRBD1; v_call: TRBV28; cdr3_length: 14; j_call: TRBJ1-1; clone_size: many; cdr3_aa: CASTGGIVNTEAFF; cdr3_nt: TGTGCCAGCACAGGGGGCATTGTGAACACTGAAGCTTTCTTT
d_call: -; v_call: TRBV19; cdr3_length: 12; j_call: TRBJ1-2; clone_size: once; cdr3_aa: CAGWGGSYGYTF; cdr3_nt: TGTGCCGGATGGGGGGGCTCCTATGGCTACACCTTC
d_call: -; v_call: TRBV28; cdr3_length: 14; j_call: TRBJ2-1; clone_size: many; cdr3_aa: CASSVPQEYNEQFF; cdr3_nt: TGTGCCAGCAGTGTCCCACAGGAATACAATGAGCAGTTCTTC
d_call: -; v_call: TRBV7-2; cdr3_length: 11; j_call: TRBJ1-2; clone_size: -; cdr3_aa: CAATVTARYTF; cdr3_nt: TGTGCCGCCACCGTAACAGCTCGCTACACCTTC
d_call: TRBD2; v_call: TRBV6-5; cdr3_length: 15; j_call: TRBJ2-5; clone_size: few; cdr3_aa: CASSSSGTRWETQYF; cdr3_nt: TGTGCCAGCAGTTCCTCTGGGACTAGGTGGGAGACCCAGTACTTC
d_call: -; v_call: TRBV28; cdr3_length: 16; j_call: TRBJ1-1; clone_size: many; cdr3_aa: CASNYNRGVMNTEAFF; cdr3_nt: TGTGCCAGCAACTACAACCGAGGGGTGATGAACACTGAAGCTTTCTTT
d_call: TRBD2; v_call: TRBV20-1; cdr3_length: 14; j_call: TRBJ2-1; clone_size: -; cdr3_aa: CSANGGDSYNEQFF; cdr3_nt: TGCAGTGCTAACGGGGGGGACTCCTACAATGAGCAGTTCTTC
d_call: -; v_call: TRBV20-1; cdr3_length: 13; j_call: TRBJ1-2; clone_size: few; cdr3_aa: CSAIKDRLIGYTF; cdr3_nt: TGCAGTGCTATAAAAGACAGGTTGATTGGCTACACCTTC
d_call: -; v_call: TRBV20-1; cdr3_length: 15; j_call: TRBJ2-3; clone_size: -; cdr3_aa: CSARIPGRSTDTQYF; cdr3_nt: TGCAGTGCTAGAATCCCCGGCCGGAGCACAGATACGCAGTATTTT
d_call: -; v_call: TRBV7-8; cdr3_length: 14; j_call: TRBJ1-2; clone_size: -; cdr3_aa: CASSLAPRNYGYSF; cdr3_nt: TGTGCCAGCAGCTTAGCCCCCAGAAACTATGGCTACAGCTTC
d_call: -; v_call: TRBV19; cdr3_length: 15; j_call: TRBJ2-1; clone_size: -; cdr3_aa: CASSTYGRTYNEQFF; cdr3_nt: TGTGCCAGTAGTACTTATGGGAGGACGTACAATGAGCAGTTCTTC
d_call: -; v_call: TRBV7-2; cdr3_length: 13; j_call: TRBJ2-7; clone_size: -; cdr3_aa: CASRPSVGHEQYF; cdr3_nt: TGTGCCAGCAGACCATCGGTAGGGCACGAGCAGTACTTC
d_call: -; v_call: TRBV28; cdr3_length: 14; j_call: TRBJ2-2; clone_size: -; cdr3_aa: CASSLAKGTGELFF; cdr3_nt: TGTGCCAGCAGTTTAGCGAAGGGCACCGGGGAGCTGTTTTTT
d_call: TRBD2; v_call: TRBV25-1; cdr3_length: 16; j_call: TRBJ2-7; clone_size: many; cdr3_aa: CASSDYPGLAGDEQYF; cdr3_nt: TGTGCCAGCAGTGACTACCCGGGACTAGCGGGAGACGAGCAGTACTTC
d_call: -; v_call: TRBV6-1; cdr3_length: 10; j_call: TRBJ1-5; clone_size: many; cdr3_aa: CASNNQPQHF; cdr3_nt: TGTGCCAGCAACAATCAGCCCCAGCATTTT
d_call: TRBD1; v_call: TRBV7-3; cdr3_length: 15; j_call: TRBJ2-1; clone_size: -; cdr3_aa: CASSLRDRVENEQFF; cdr3_nt: TGTGCCAGCAGCCTCCGGGACAGGGTCGAGAATGAGCAGTTCTTC
d_call: -; v_call: TRBV6-1; cdr3_length: 15; j_call: TRBJ2-1; clone_size: many; cdr3_aa: CASSKRAAPYNEQFF; cdr3_nt: TGTGCCAGCAGTAAGCGGGCCGCCCCCTACAATGAGCAGTTCTTC
d_call: TRBD1; v_call: TRBV15; cdr3_length: 15; j_call: TRBJ2-3; clone_size: -; cdr3_aa: CATSFPGQGADTQYF; cdr3_nt: TGTGCCACCAGCTTTCCGGGACAGGGGGCAGATACGCAGTATTTT
d_call: -; v_call: TRBV4-2; cdr3_length: 16; j_call: TRBJ2-6; clone_size: few; cdr3_aa: CASSQAGAEGANVLTF; cdr3_nt: TGTGCCAGCAGCCAAGCGGGAGCAGAAGGGGCCAACGTCCTGACTTTC
d_call: TRBD2; v_call: TRBV20-1; cdr3_length: 14; j_call: TRBJ2-5; clone_size: -; cdr3_aa: CSAGDSGRGETQYF; cdr3_nt: TGCAGTGCTGGGGATAGCGGGAGAGGTGAGACCCAGTACTTC
d_call: -; v_call: TRBV29-1; cdr3_length: 17; j_call: TRBJ2-3; clone_size: -; cdr3_aa: CSGGGGFSSMLTDTQYF; cdr3_nt: TGCAGCGGAGGAGGAGGGTTCTCGTCTATGTTAACAGATACGCAGTATTTT
d_call: TRBD2; v_call: TRBV20-1; cdr3_length: 15; j_call: TRBJ2-1; clone_size: few; cdr3_aa: CSARRYQRDYNEQFF; cdr3_nt: TGCAGTGCTAGACGTTACCAGCGGGACTACAATGAGCAGTTCTTC
d_call: -; v_call: TRBV27; cdr3_length: 14; j_call: TRBJ1-1; clone_size: -; cdr3_aa: CASSSVPRGTEAFF; cdr3_nt: TGTGCCAGCAGTTCGGTTCCGAGGGGGACTGAAGCTTTCTTT
d_call: -; v_call: TRBV2; cdr3_length: 11; j_call: TRBJ2-3; clone_size: -; cdr3_aa: CAISVYDTQYF; cdr3_nt: TGTGCCATCAGTGTGTATGACACGCAGTATTTT